This T cell receptor (beta chain) stems from a study of T cells after somatic rescue of genetic block. Germline V gene sequence: CDR1 MNHEY, CDR2 SVGAGI. The CDR3 totals 15 residues. V shed 0 bases and J shed 4 bases, with 12 bases lying between them. Assay: immunoSEQ multiplex PCR; the TCRdb copy retains only in-frame clones and omits some. The sample yields over 55,000 clones, 90% to 95% seen once. The chain joins TRBV6-5 to TRBJ1-2; perhaps TRBD1 as D (5 bases). Sequenced: peripheral blood mononuclear cells (PBMCs). The TCR sequence derives from a middle-aged man. The DNA of the CDR3 is TGTGCCAGCAGTTACTCCCTTCGGGGGTCCTATGGCTACACCTTC. As protein: CASSYSLRGSYGYTF.